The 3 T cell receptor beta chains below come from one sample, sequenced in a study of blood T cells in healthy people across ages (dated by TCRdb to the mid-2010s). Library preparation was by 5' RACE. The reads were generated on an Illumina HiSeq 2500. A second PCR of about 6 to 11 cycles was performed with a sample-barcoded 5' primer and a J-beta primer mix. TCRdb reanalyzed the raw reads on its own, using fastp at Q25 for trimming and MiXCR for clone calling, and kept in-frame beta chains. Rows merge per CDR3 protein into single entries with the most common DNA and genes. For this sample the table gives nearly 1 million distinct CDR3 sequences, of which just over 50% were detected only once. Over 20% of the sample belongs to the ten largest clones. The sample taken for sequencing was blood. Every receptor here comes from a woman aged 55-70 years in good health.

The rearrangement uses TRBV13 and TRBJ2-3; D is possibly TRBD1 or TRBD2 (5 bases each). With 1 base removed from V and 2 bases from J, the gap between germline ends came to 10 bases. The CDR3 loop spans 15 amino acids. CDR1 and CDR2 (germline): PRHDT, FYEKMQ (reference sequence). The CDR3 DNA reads TGTGCCAGCAGCTTAGTCACCGGGACCACAGATACGCAGTATTTT. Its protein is CASSLVTGTTDTQYF.

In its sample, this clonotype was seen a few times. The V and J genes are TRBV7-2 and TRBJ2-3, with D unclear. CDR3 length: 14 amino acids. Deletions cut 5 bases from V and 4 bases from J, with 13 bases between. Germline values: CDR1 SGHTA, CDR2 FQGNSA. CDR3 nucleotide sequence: TGTGCCAGCAGCCCGTTACTGAGTTCAGATACGCAGTATTTT. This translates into CASSPLLSSDTQYF.

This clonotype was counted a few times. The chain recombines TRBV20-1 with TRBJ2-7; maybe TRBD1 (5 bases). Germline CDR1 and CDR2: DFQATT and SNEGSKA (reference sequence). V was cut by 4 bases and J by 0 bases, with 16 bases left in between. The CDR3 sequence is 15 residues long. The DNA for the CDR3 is TGCAGTGCTACAGGCCGGAACAGGATCTCCTACGAGCAGTACTTC. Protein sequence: CSATGRNRISYEQYF.